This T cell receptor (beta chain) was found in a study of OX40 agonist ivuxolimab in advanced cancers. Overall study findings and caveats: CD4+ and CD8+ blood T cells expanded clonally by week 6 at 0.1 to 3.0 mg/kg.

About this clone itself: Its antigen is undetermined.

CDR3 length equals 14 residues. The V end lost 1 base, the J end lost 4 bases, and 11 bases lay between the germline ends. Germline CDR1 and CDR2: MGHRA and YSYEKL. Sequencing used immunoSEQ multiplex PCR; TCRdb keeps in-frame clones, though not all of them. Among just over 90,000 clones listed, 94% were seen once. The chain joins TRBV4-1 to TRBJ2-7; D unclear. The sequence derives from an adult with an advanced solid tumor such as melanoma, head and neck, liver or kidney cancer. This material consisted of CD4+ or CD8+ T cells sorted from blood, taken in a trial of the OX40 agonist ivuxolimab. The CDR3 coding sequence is TGCGCCAGCAGCCAAGTGTCCCACAAGTACGAGCAGTACTTC. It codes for CASSQVSHKYEQYF.